A selection of T cell receptor beta chains follows, all from one sample in a study of blood T cell repertoires in COVID-19. Repertoires were generated with immunoSEQ multiplex PCR, while TCRdb's copy carries only in-frame clones and drops some. The sample consists of under 150,000 clones, roughly 84% of them appearing once. The specimen was peripheral blood. The source is a woman aged 40 to 50 with acute or convalescent COVID-19. Both conserved end residues are part of each CDR3. Each record gives: J gene, D gene, clone size, V gene, CDR3 DNA, CDR3 protein. The D gene is left open where the match is weak. Size is stated for part of the rows, as once, few or many counts, or as a class when the clone is expanded.

J: TRBJ1-1; D: .; size: .; V: TRBV7-2; DNA: TGTGCCAGCAGCTTAGGGCGGCTGAACACTGAAGCTTTCTTT; CDR3: CASSLGRLNTEAFF
J: TRBJ1-3; D: .; size: .; V: TRBV3-1/TRBV3-2; DNA: TGTGCCAGCAGCCAATCCCTGAGCTCTGGAAACACCATATATTTT; CDR3: CASSQSLSSGNTIYF
J: TRBJ2-3; D: TRBD2; size: .; V: TRBV11-1; DNA: TGTGCCAGCAGCTTAGTCTCTAGCGGGTTGGATACGCAGTATTTT; CDR3: CASSLVSSGLDTQYF
J: TRBJ2-1; D: .; size: .; V: TRBV18; DNA: TGTGCCAGCACAACCGTCGCCAATGAGCAGTTCTTC; CDR3: CASTTVANEQFF
J: TRBJ1-3; D: .; size: .; V: TRBV30; DNA: TGTGCCTGGACCCCAGGGGCGTCAGGAAACACCATATATTTT; CDR3: CAWTPGASGNTIYF
J: TRBJ2-1; D: TRBD2; size: .; V: TRBV5-1; DNA: TGCGCCAGCTATGGTAGCGGGGGGAATTACAATGAGCAGTTCTTC; CDR3: CASYGSGGNYNEQFF
J: TRBJ1-5; D: .; size: .; V: TRBV12-3/TRBV12-4; DNA: TGTGCCAGCAGTTTTTTAGATCAGCCCCAGCATTTT; CDR3: CASSFLDQPQHF
J: TRBJ2-5; D: TRBD1; size: .; V: TRBV5-1; DNA: TGCGCCAGCAGCCAAGGGACAGGGCGGGAGGAGACCCAGTACTTC; CDR3: CASSQGTGREETQYF
J: TRBJ2-7; D: .; size: .; V: TRBV7-2; DNA: TGTGCCAGCAGCTTTTCACAGACCTACGAGCAGTACTTC; CDR3: CASSFSQTYEQYF
J: TRBJ1-4; D: .; size: .; V: TRBV20-1; DNA: TGCAGTGCTAGTGTCTCAGCTAATGAAAAACTGTTTTTT; CDR3: CSASVSANEKLFF
J: TRBJ2-4; D: TRBD2; size: .; V: TRBV2; DNA: TGTGCCAGCAGTGAACTGTGGACTAGCGGGGGGGCCAAAAACATTCAGTACTTC; CDR3: CASSELWTSGGAKNIQYF
J: TRBJ2-7; D: .; size: .; V: TRBV5-6; DNA: TGTGCCAGCAGCTTGGGACAGAGCTACGAGCAGTACTTC; CDR3: CASSLGQSYEQYF
J: TRBJ2-1; D: .; size: .; V: TRBV4-1; DNA: TGCGCCAGCAGCCAAGAAGAGCGGCAGTCCTACAATGAGCAGTTCTTC; CDR3: CASSQEERQSYNEQFF
J: TRBJ1-1; D: .; size: once; V: TRBV25-1; DNA: TGTGCCAGCAGTGGGAGAACGGGTTTAGACACTGAAGCTTTCTTT; CDR3: CASSGRTGLDTEAFF
J: TRBJ1-1; D: .; size: .; V: TRBV6-5; DNA: TGTGCCAGCTCTACAGGGCACACTGAAGCTTTCTTT; CDR3: CASSTGHTEAFF
J: TRBJ2-2; D: TRBD2; size: once; V: TRBV4-1; DNA: TGCGCCAGCAGCCAGTCTAGCGGGGTCAACACCGGGGAGCTGTTTTTT; CDR3: CASSQSSGVNTGELFF
J: TRBJ1-5; D: TRBD1; size: .; V: TRBV5-6; DNA: TGTGCCAGCGCAGGCAGGGGGAATCAGCCCCAGCATTTT; CDR3: CASAGRGNQPQHF
J: TRBJ2-7; D: .; size: .; V: TRBV12-3/TRBV12-4; DNA: TGTGCCAGCAGTTTCGTTGGTGAGGACGAGCAGTACTTC; CDR3: CASSFVGEDEQYF
J: TRBJ2-5; D: TRBD2; size: .; V: TRBV11-2; DNA: TGTGCCAGCAGCTTAACCGGGGGGGGCCAAGAGACCCAGTACTTC; CDR3: CASSLTGGGQETQYF
J: TRBJ1-6; D: .; size: few; V: TRBV9; DNA: TGTGCCAGCAGCGTAGGTGGGCATAATTCACCCCTCCACTTT; CDR3: CASSVGGHNSPLHF